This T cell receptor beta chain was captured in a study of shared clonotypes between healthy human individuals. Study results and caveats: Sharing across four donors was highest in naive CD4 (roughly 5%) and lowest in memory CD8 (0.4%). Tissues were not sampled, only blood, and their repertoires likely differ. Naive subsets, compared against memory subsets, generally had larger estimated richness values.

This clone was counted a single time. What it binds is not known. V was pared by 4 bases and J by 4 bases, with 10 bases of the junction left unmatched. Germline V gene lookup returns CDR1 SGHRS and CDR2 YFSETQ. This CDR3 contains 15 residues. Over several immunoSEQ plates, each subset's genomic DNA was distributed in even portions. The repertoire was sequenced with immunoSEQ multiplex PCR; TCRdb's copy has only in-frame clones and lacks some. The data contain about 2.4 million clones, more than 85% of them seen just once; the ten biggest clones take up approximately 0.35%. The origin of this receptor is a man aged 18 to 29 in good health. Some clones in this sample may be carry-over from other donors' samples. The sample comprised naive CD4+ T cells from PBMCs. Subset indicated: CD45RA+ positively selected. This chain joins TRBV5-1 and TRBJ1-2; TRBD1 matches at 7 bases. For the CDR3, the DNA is TGCGCCAGCAGCGCGGCCGGGACAGCGAGCTATGGCTACACCTTC. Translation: CASSAAGTASYGYTF.